One sample yielded the 28 T cell receptor beta chains listed below, sequenced in a study of blood T cell repertoires in COVID-19. Here immunoSEQ multiplex PCR was the method, and the copy in TCRdb shows in-frame clones only, minus some. The sample includes 150,000 to 200,000 clones, 65% to 85% of them seen just once. Input material: peripheral blood. All receptors derive from a woman over 75 with acute or convalescent COVID-19.

The V and J genes are TRBV2 and TRBJ1-5; tentatively, D is TRBD1 (5 bases). Germline CDR1 reads SNHLY; CDR2 reads FYNNEI. The V end was cut by 6 bases, the J end by 2 bases, with 11 bases between. The CDR3 is 14 residues long. The CDR3 loop is CASRQGGGNQPQHF. The CDR3 region has the DNA TGTGCCAGCAGGCAGGGAGGTGGCAATCAGCCCCAGCATTTT.

The table lists this clone with a few counts. The chain recombines TRBV19 with TRBJ1-5; 7 bases fit TRBD1. The CDR3 totals 15 residues. CDR1 and CDR2 (germline): LNHDA, SQIVND (reference sequence). V trimming: 5 bases; J trimming: 8 bases; junction bases outside the gene matches: 12. CDR3 residues: CASSPKKTGFEPQHF. The CDR3 bases are TGTGCCAGTAGTCCAAAAAAGACAGGGTTTGAGCCCCAGCATTTT.

A note on this clone: A read error may produce the germline difference seen at one junction end. V is TRBV7-7 and J is TRBJ2-7, with TRBD1 identical over 10 bases. Germline V gene sequence: CDR1 SSHAT, CDR2 FNYEAQ (reference sequence). This CDR3 has 14 amino acids. The DNA of the CDR3 is TGTGCTAGCAGCTCCGGACAGGGGGGTAACGAGCAGTACTTC. It codes for CASSSGQGGNEQYF.

The chain is built from TRBV5-5 and TRBJ1-1; 11 bases fit TRBD1. CDR3 length: 15 residues. The V and J ends lost 2 bases and 4 bases, in that order; junction bases with no gene match: 4. CDR1 and CDR2 (germline): SGHKS, YYEKEE (reference sequence). The CDR3 DNA reads as TGTGCCAGCAGCTTTCTCGGACAGGGGGCCACTGAAGCTTTCTTT. Residues: CASSFLGQGATEAFF.

The gene calls are TRBV4-2 and TRBJ1-2; 11 nucleotides agree with TRBD1. Per the germline V gene, CDR1 is LGHNA and CDR2 is YNFKEQ. The junction had 8 bases not matched to a gene; V was cut back by 0 bases and J by 5 bases. This CDR3 comprises 17 residues. The CDR3 DNA is TGTGCCAGCAGCCAAGAATCCCAGGGACAGGGGGGGTATGGCTACACCTTC. It specifies CASSQESQGQGGYGYTF.

This chain uses TRBV30 with TRBJ1-2; TRBD1 might be the D (6 bases). This CDR3 spans 12 amino acids. Trimming left V 0 bases short and J 4 bases short, with 6 bases between. Germline values: CDR1 GTSNPN, CDR2 SVGIG (reference sequence). The CDR3 nucleotides read TGTGCCTGGAGTGTACAGGGCTATGGCTACACCTTC. Translation gives CAWSVQGYGYTF. The whole variable domain, filled in from reference TRBV30 and TRBJ1-2, reads SQTIHQWPATLVQPVGSPLSLECTVEGTSNPNLYWYRQAAGRGLQLLFYSVGIGQISSEVPQNLSASRPQDRQFILSSKKLLLSDSGFYLCAWSVQGYGYTFGSGTRLTVV.

The gene calls are TRBV5-1 and TRBJ1-1; TRBD1 aligns across 7 bases. V shed 3 bases and J 3 bases; nucleotides not matched to a gene: 2. This CDR3 region has 13 residues. In germline, CDR1 is SGHRS, CDR2 YFSETQ. CDR3 nucleotide sequence: TGCGCCAGCAGCTCTCAGGGGGACACTGAAGCTTTCTTT. This gives the protein CASSSQGDTEAFF.

This chain joins TRBV6-5 and TRBJ1-6, with D possibly matching TRBD1 (5 bases). The CDR3 is 16 amino acids. Germline V gene lookup returns CDR1 MNHEY and CDR2 SVGAGI. Trimming pared 2 bases from V and 4 bases from J, leaving 12 bases between. For the CDR3, the DNA is TGTGCCAGCAGTTACCCGGCAGGGTATTATAATTCACCCCTCCACTTT. Its translation: CASSYPAGYYNSPLHF.

The chain combines TRBV11-2 with TRBJ1-1; D gene uncertain. The CDR3 sequence is 11 residues long. Germline V gene sequence: CDR1 SGHAT, CDR2 FQNNGV. Deletions cut 5 bases from V and 3 bases from J, with 4 bases between. The CDR3 nucleotides are TGTGCCAGCAGCGGGCACACTGAAGCTTTCTTT. It is translated as CASSGHTEAFF.

This clone was detected once. J is TRBJ1-1 and V is TRBV12-3 or TRBV12-4; the D is unclear. The V end lost 2 bases, the J end lost 8 bases, and 9 bases lay between the germline ends. The CDR3 extends over 12 amino acids. The CDR3 spells CASSLLGSEAFF. The DNA for the CDR3 is TGTGCCAGCAGTTTATTGGGCTCCGAAGCTTTCTTT.

This clone was seen a single time. This sequence joins TRBV5-4 and TRBJ2-7, with a possible D match to TRBD1 (6 bases). Germline V gene lookup returns CDR1 SGHNT and CDR2 YYREEE (reference sequence). CDR3 length: 14 residues. Trimming left V 0 bases short and J 0 bases short, with 7 bases between. The chain's CDR3 is CASSLATGSYEQYF. The CDR3 nucleotides are TGTGCCAGCAGCTTGGCGACAGGCTCCTACGAGCAGTACTTC.

The genes are TRBV27 and TRBJ1-1; maybe TRBD1 (5 bases). Germline CDR1 and CDR2: MNHEY and SMNVEV (reference sequence). This CDR3 has 14 amino acids. V was pared by 5 bases and J by 0 bases, with 10 bases between. Written as DNA, the CDR3 is TGTGCCAGCAGTCACTGGGGCCTGAACACTGAAGCTTTCTTT. It yields the protein CASSHWGLNTEAFF.

This chain links TRBV7-9 with TRBJ1-6; 7 bases are a match to TRBD1. Germline loops: CDR1 SEHNR, CDR2 FQNEAQ (reference sequence). With 5 bases clipped from V and 5 bases from J, the junction kept 3 bases outside the gene matches. The length of the CDR3 is 14 residues. In DNA, the CDR3 is TGTGCCAGCAGCGGGGACAGAGATAATTCACCCCTCCACTTT. It specifies CASSGDRDNSPLHF.

The V call is TRBV6-1, the J call TRBJ2-6; TRBD2 is a possible D gene (6 bases). Trimming took 3 bases from V and 2 from J, leaving 14 bases between them. The CDR3 covers 17 residues. Germline V gene lookup returns CDR1 MNHNS and CDR2 SASEGT. The CDR3 loop is CASSEGGWSAGANVLTF. Here the CDR3 DNA reads TGTGCCAGCAGTGAGGGAGGCTGGTCGGCTGGGGCCAACGTCCTGACTTTC.

This clone was recorded only once. The chain links TRBV28 to TRBJ2-7; D is ambiguous. From germline, CDR1 is MDHEN and CDR2 SYDVKM. Trimming removed 4 bases from V and 7 bases from J, with 11 bases in between. CDR3 size: 12 residues. CDR3 nucleotides: TGTGCCAGCAGTTCCCCCCTAGATGAGCAGTACTTC. Residues: CASSSPLDEQYF. Complete variable domain (other parts from reference TRBV28 and TRBJ2-7): DVKVTQSSRYLVKRTGEKVFLECVQDMDHENMFWYRQDPGLGLRLIYFSYDVKMKEKGDIPEGYSVSREKKERFSLILESASTNQTSMYLCASSSPLDEQYFGPGTRLTVT.

The chain uses TRBV2 and TRBJ2-5, with 9 bases fitting TRBD1. The CDR3 totals 13 residues. V lost 7 bases and J lost 5; bases outside the gene matches: 5. Germline-derived CDR1 and CDR2 are SNHLY and FYNNEI. The CDR3 is CASTQGAWETQYF. The CDR3 DNA reads TGTGCCAGCACACAGGGGGCTTGGGAGACCCAGTACTTC.

V usage is TRBV2 and J usage is TRBJ2-3; D perhaps matches TRBD1 (6 bases). CDR3 length equals 15 residues. Germline assignment: CDR1 SNHLY and CDR2 FYNNEI. Trimming left V 4 bases short and J 0 bases short, with 11 bases between. The chain's CDR3 is CASSGGRGSTDTQYF. DNA for the CDR3: TGTGCCAGCAGTGGGGGGCGCGGTAGCACAGATACGCAGTATTTT.

This sequence joins TRBV24-1 and TRBJ1-1; D ambiguous. Per the germline V gene, CDR1 is KGHDR and CDR2 is SFDVKD. The CDR3 consists of 13 residues. V gave up 6 bases and J gave up 5 bases, with 12 bases separating them. The CDR3 DNA sequence: TGTGCCACCAGTAGAGGCCCTAATACTGAAGCTTTCTTT. Its translation is CATSRGPNTEAFF.

This clone was counted only a few times. V is TRBV7-3 and J is TRBJ2-5, with 8 positions matching TRBD2. CDR1 is SGHTA and CDR2 is FQGTGA in the germline V gene. The J segment lost 2 bases and the V segment lost 1 base, leaving 3 bases of the junction unmatched. CDR3 length equals 15 residues. CDR3: CASSLIASGQETQYF. The CDR3 DNA is TGTGCCAGCAGCTTAATTGCTAGCGGGCAAGAGACCCAGTACTTC.

The rearrangement uses TRBV28 and TRBJ1-5; D might be TRBD1 (5 bases). Trimming took 5 bases from V and 0 from J, leaving 17 bases between them. CDR1 and CDR2 (germline): MDHEN, SYDVKM. The CDR3 runs 17 residues. CDR3 nucleotides: TGTGCCAGCAGTCTCAGCGGGGGACCGTATAGCAATCAGCCCCAGCATTTT. It yields the protein CASSLSGGPYSNQPQHF.

This clone was counted a few times. This rearrangement joins TRBV30 to TRBJ1-1; tentative D call: TRBD1 (6 bases). There are 14 residues in the CDR3. Germline loops: CDR1 GTSNPN, CDR2 SVGIG (reference sequence). V lost 4 bases, J lost 6 bases, and 18 bases lay in between. The CDR3 DNA reads as TGTGCCTGGAATCCGGGACACTCAACCGCTGAAGCTTTCTTT. As protein: CAWNPGHSTAEAFF.

The chain recombines TRBV27 with TRBJ2-2, with TRBD2 matching 10 bases. The V gene end was trimmed by 5 bases and the J gene end by 3 bases; junction bases not matched to a gene: 12. CDR1 is MNHEY, CDR2 SMNVEV, per germline (reference sequence). The length of the CDR3 is 18 residues. CDR3: CASSLTPLAGTHTGELFF. The CDR3 DNA reads TGTGCCAGCAGTCTAACCCCACTAGCGGGGACCCACACCGGGGAGCTGTTTTTT.

This clone came up once. The chain is built from TRBV27 and TRBJ1-5; D remains unclear. Germline lookup yields CDR1 MNHEY and CDR2 SMNVEV (reference sequence). V lost 6 bases to trimming and J lost 0 bases, with 12 bases between them. This CDR3 has 15 amino acids. CDR3 bases: TGTGCCAGCAGCGAGGCCCGGGGTAGCAATCAGCCCCAGCATTTT. Amino acids: CASSEARGSNQPQHF.

The V call is TRBV28, the J call TRBJ2-1; the match to TRBD2 covers 9 bases. Losses at the gene ends were 2 bases for V and 4 bases for J; bases not matched to a gene: 12. This CDR3 contains 18 residues. Germline loops: CDR1 MDHEN, CDR2 SYDVKM. Here the CDR3 reads CASSLRVGSGRRYNEQFF. The CDR3 coding sequence is TGTGCCAGCAGTTTAAGAGTCGGTAGCGGGAGAAGATACAATGAGCAGTTCTTC.

This clone occurred a few times. V usage is TRBV18 and J usage is TRBJ2-1; TRBD2 aligns across 9 bases. The CDR3 is 16 amino acids. V trimming: 4 bases; J trimming: 0 bases; junction bases outside the gene matches: 4. From germline, CDR1 is KGHSH and CDR2 LQKENI. In DNA, the CDR3 is TGTGCCAGCTCACGGGTTAGCGGGAGCTCCTACAATGAGCAGTTCTTC. Translation: CASSRVSGSSYNEQFF.

This chain uses TRBV2 with TRBJ1-4; D possibly corresponds to TRBD1 (5 bases). The CDR3 loop spans 15 amino acids. Looked up from germline, CDR1 is SNHLY and CDR2 is FYNNEI. The germline V and J ends were trimmed by 2 bases and 7 bases, with 14 bases remaining between them. The CDR3 protein is CASSEQGPSGEKLFF. CDR3 bases: TGTGCCAGCAGTGAACAGGGCCCCTCCGGTGAAAAACTGTTTTTT.

The chain links TRBV5-8 to TRBJ2-1; no clear D gene. Trimming left V 5 bases short and J 7 bases short, with 10 bases between. CDR1 is SGHTS, CDR2 YDEGEE, per germline. This CDR3 has 12 amino acids. DNA of the CDR3: TGTGCCAGCAGTACTCTCTGGAATGAGCAGTTCTTC. It specifies CASSTLWNEQFF. The whole variable domain, remainder taken from reference TRBV5-8 and TRBJ2-1, is EAGVTQSPTHLIKTRGQQATLRCSPISGHTSVYWYQQALGLGLQFLLWYDEGEERNRGNFPPRFSGRQFPNYSSELNVNALELEDSALYLCASSTLWNEQFFGPGTRLTVL.

The gene calls are TRBV4-1 and TRBJ2-1, with TRBD2 as a possible D gene (5 bases). This CDR3 has 15 residues. Trimming took 4 bases from V and 4 from J, leaving 14 bases between them. Germline CDR1 reads MGHRA; CDR2 reads YSYEKL. The CDR3 bases are TGCGCCAGCAGCCCTTTTGGACTTATTTACAATGAGCAGTTCTTC. Translation: CASSPFGLIYNEQFF.